This is a list of T cell receptor beta chains from one sample in a study of shared clonotypes between healthy human individuals. Some clones are missing from TCRdb's copy, which holds only in-frame ones; the method was immunoSEQ multiplex PCR. The repertoire has about 1.5 million clones, 95% to 99% of them found once; the top ten carry approximately 0.44%. Input material: naive CD4+ T cells sorted from blood. The receptors here all came from a man aged 25-45 years in good health. The CDR3 runs from the conserved cysteine through the conserved F or W. Some rows mark clone size as missing; the rest say once, few, many or name a class of expanded clone.

size,J,V,CDR3
-,TRBJ2-7,TRBV27,CASSSLGSSYEQYF
-,TRBJ2-7,TRBV6-1,CASSVRYEQYF
-,TRBJ2-7,TRBV4-1,CASSQFQGYEQYF
-,TRBJ1-5,TRBV28,CASSSGQGQVNQPQHF
-,TRBJ2-7,TRBV28,CASSYSPDFMYEQYF
-,TRBJ1-4,TRBV6-6,CASSQLQTEVGSKLFF
-,TRBJ2-1,TRBV5-1,CASSLNPERDEQFF
-,TRBJ2-5,TRBV6-6,CASSYSPSGMRETQYF
-,TRBJ1-4,TRBV5-1,CASSLAEGSGEKLFF
-,TRBJ2-1,TRBV5-1,CASSLVGGRDPNEQFF
-,TRBJ2-3,TRBV2,CASSGQGGTDTQYF
-,TRBJ1-5,TRBV9,CASSVGTGGNQPQHF
-,TRBJ1-1,TRBV9,CASSLSSLQGYTEAFF
-,TRBJ1-3,TRBV27,CASSRDRKLGNTIYF
-,TRBJ2-1,TRBV2,CASSDALEAAYNEQFF
-,TRBJ1-5,TRBV2,CASSELGAGNQPQHF
-,TRBJ2-1,TRBV15,CATSPTLAESYNEQFF
-,TRBJ2-7,TRBV10-2,CASSHAAGTPYEQYF
-,TRBJ2-1,TRBV10-3,CAISVSGRARMNNEQFF
-,TRBJ2-5,TRBV28,CASTGVTGETQYF
-,TRBJ2-4,TRBV14,CASSQGGQQYF
-,TRBJ2-2,TRBV28,CASSLGQLNTGELFF
once,TRBJ2-7,TRBV5-1,CASSRGQGTEEQYF
-,TRBJ2-7,TRBV18,CASSSNLQGEQYF
-,TRBJ2-4,TRBV28,CASSTSGRRGNIQYF
-,TRBJ2-7,TRBV2,CASREASGSRRFYEQYF
-,TRBJ2-7,TRBV15,CATRKQPGVGYEQYF
-,TRBJ2-7,TRBV18,CASSLKGGGTHEQYF
-,TRBJ2-7,TRBV10-1,CASSGKVGPGEQYF
-,TRBJ2-1,TRBV25-1,CASSVSGGYNEQFF
once,TRBJ1-1,TRBV19,CASSMMGRMNTEAFF
-,TRBJ1-3,TRBV28,CASSTLGQYNIYF
-,TRBJ2-3,TRBV27,CASTLQGSRTDTQYF
-,TRBJ1-1,TRBV6-5,CASHPGPDTEAFF
-,TRBJ2-7,TRBV5-1,CASSQAGSSYEQYF
-,TRBJ1-5,TRBV6-6,CASSFGEQPQHF
-,TRBJ2-1,TRBV10-3,CAISVIAGRTRDEQFF